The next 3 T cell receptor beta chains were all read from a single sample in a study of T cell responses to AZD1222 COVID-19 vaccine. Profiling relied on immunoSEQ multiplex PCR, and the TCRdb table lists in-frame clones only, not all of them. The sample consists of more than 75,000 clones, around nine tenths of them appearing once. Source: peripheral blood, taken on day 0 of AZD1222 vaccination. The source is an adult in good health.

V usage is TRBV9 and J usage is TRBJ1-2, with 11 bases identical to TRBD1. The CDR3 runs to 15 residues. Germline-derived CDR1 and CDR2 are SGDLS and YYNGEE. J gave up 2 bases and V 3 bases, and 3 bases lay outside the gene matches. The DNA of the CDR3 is TGTGCCAGCAGCGATAGGGACAGGGGGAACTATGGCTACACCTTC. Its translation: CASSDRDRGNYGYTF.

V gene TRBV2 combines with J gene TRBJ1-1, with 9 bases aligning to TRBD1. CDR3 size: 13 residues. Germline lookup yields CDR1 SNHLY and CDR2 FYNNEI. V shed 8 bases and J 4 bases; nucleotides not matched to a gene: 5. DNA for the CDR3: TGTGCCAGCGTCGTACAGGGGGCCACTGAAGCTTTCTTT. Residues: CASVVQGATEAFF. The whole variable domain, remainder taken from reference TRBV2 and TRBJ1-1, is EPEVTQTPSHQVTQMGQEVILRCVPISNHLYFYWYRQILGQKVEFLVSFYNNEISEKSEIFDDQFSVERPDGSNFTLKIRSTKLEDSAMYFCASVVQGATEAFFGQGTRLTVV.

CDR3 DNA: TGTGCCAGCAGCTACCGACAGGGGCAGGGCGAGCAGTACTTC. It specifies CASSYRQGQGEQYF. V usage is TRBV5-8 and J usage is TRBJ2-7; 8 nucleotides align to TRBD1. Germline CDR1 SGHTS, CDR2 YDEGEE. The CDR3 is 14 residues long. Trimming cost V 3 bases and J 6 bases; bases outside gene matches: 8.